This TCR beta chain was recovered during a study of OX40 agonist ivuxolimab in advanced cancers. Only in-frame clones appear in the TCRdb table, and some are missing; sequencing was by immunoSEQ multiplex PCR. The data hold 20,000 or so clones, with about 90% observed a single time. Germline V CDR1 and CDR2: MDHEN, SYDVKM. CDR3 length: 14 amino acids. V was clipped by 3 bases and J by 3 bases, with 12 bases between them. This TCR came from an adult with an advanced solid tumor such as melanoma, head and neck, liver or kidney cancer. The chain employs TRBV28 and TRBJ2-7; D is perhaps TRBD1 or TRBD2 (5 bases each). The input for sequencing was CD4+ or CD8+ T cells sorted from blood, taken in a trial of the OX40 agonist ivuxolimab. CDR3 sequence: CASSLAGAFYEQYF. The CDR3 bases are TGTGCCAGCAGTTTGGCCGGGGCCTTCTACGAGCAGTACTTC.